These 14 T cell receptor beta chains were sequenced from one sample in a study of blood T cell repertoires in COVID-19. Sequenced by immunoSEQ multiplex PCR; TCRdb stores in-frame clones only, minus some. This table holds 300,000 to 350,000 clones, about 90% found once. The sample was peripheral blood. These receptors were collected from a man between 18 and 29 years old with active or convalescent COVID-19.

The chain uses TRBV2 and TRBJ2-7; the match to TRBD1 covers 7 bases. V lost 7 bases to trimming and J lost 0 bases; unmatched junction nucleotides: 6. The CDR3 sequence is 14 residues long. CDR1 SNHLY and CDR2 FYNNEI come from the germline V gene. The CDR3 DNA reads as TGTGCCAGCAACCCCGGGACAGACTCCTACGAGCAGTACTTC. Its translation: CASNPGTDSYEQYF.

This clone was seen once. The CDR3 protein is CASSLAIRGDTQYF. The DNA of the CDR3 is TGTGCCAGCAGCTTAGCAATCAGGGGGGATACGCAGTATTTT. The J gene is TRBJ2-3, the V gene TRBV7-2, with TRBD1 matching 7 bases. Trimming at V came to 0 bases and at J to 6 bases, leaving 3 bases not matched to a gene. The CDR3 has 14 amino acids. Germline V gene data show CDR1 as SGHTA and CDR2 as FQGNSA.

This sequence joins TRBV5-1 and TRBJ2-2, with D perhaps matching TRBD1 (6 bases). This CDR3 has 14 residues. Germline assignment: CDR1 SGHRS and CDR2 YFSETQ. V lost 0 bases to trimming and J lost 7 bases, with 10 bases between them. CDR3 sequence reads: CASSLVGGNGELFF. The CDR3 region has the DNA TGCGCCAGCAGCTTGGTTGGGGGCAACGGGGAGCTGTTTTTT.

The rearrangement uses TRBV5-1 and TRBJ2-5; no clear D gene. CDR1 and CDR2 from the germline V gene are SGHRS and YFSETQ. V was shortened by 4 bases and J by 5 bases, with 21 bases between the two germline ends. The CDR3 loop spans 16 amino acids. CDR3 nucleotide sequence: TGCGCCAGCAGCATAACAATCCCGGTTGCCGGGGAGACCCAGTACTTC. Its protein product is CASSITIPVAGETQYF.

As DNA, the CDR3 is TGTGCCAGCGAAGGGGATCCAGAGAACACTGAAGCTTTCTTT. Translation gives CASEGDPENTEAFF. The chain carries TRBV2 and TRBJ1-1, with a weak D call TRBD1 (5 bases). The CDR3 spans 14 residues. The V and J ends lost 8 bases and 1 base respectively, with 14 bases between them. Germline V CDR1 and CDR2: SNHLY, FYNNEI.

The chain uses TRBV5-8 and TRBJ2-3; 7 nucleotides line up with TRBD2. With 2 bases clipped from V and 6 bases from J, the junction kept 18 bases outside the gene matches. CDR3 length: 18 residues. The germline V gene has CDR1 SGHTS and CDR2 YDEGEE. CDR3 bases: TGTGCCAGCAGCTTCGGAAGCGGGGCCGCCAGGGTTTCGGATACGCAGTATTTT. It specifies CASSFGSGAARVSDTQYF.

Regarding this clone: In the same sample, other DNA sequences code for this CDR3. The chain carries TRBV7-2 and TRBJ2-7; 9 positions agree with TRBD2. V shed 1 base and J 3 bases; nucleotides not matched to a gene: 4. The CDR3 sequence is 15 residues long. The germline gives CDR1 SGHTA, CDR2 FQGNSA. The DNA for the CDR3 is TGTGCCAGCAGCTTAGTAAGCGGGGGGAACTACGAGCAGTACTTC. It translates to CASSLVSGGNYEQYF.

J is TRBJ2-1 and V is TRBV7-3, with TRBD2 matching over 7 bases. Trimming took 0 bases from V and 10 from J; bases not matched to a gene: 9. CDR3 length equals 15 residues. CDR1 is SGHTA and CDR2 is FQGTGA in the germline V gene. CDR3 protein: CASSLTSGTIGEQFF. The DNA of the CDR3 is TGTGCCAGCAGCTTAACGTCGGGGACTATAGGGGAGCAGTTCTTC.

The V and J genes are TRBV4-1 and TRBJ2-7, with D tentatively TRBD1 (5 bases). Germline lookup yields CDR1 MGHRA and CDR2 YSYEKL. Trimming removed 1 base at V and 0 bases at J, with 16 bases between. This CDR3 has 17 residues. CDR3 in DNA: TGCGCCAGCAGCCAAGGAGTGGGGCGCTACAGCTCCTACGAGCAGTACTTC. As protein: CASSQGVGRYSSYEQYF.

The J gene is TRBJ1-1, the V gene TRBV18, with D unresolved. Germline V gives CDR1 KGHSH, CDR2 LQKENI. Deletions cut 6 bases from V and 7 bases from J, with 12 bases between. The CDR3 contains 12 residues. CDR3 amino acids: CASSPLVGEAFF. CDR3 DNA sequence: TGTGCCAGCTCCCCCCTAGTTGGTGAAGCTTTCTTT.

V and J are TRBV20-1 and TRBJ2-3, with D possibly TRBD2 on 5 matching bases. Germline V gene data show CDR1 as DFQATT and CDR2 as SNEGSKA (reference sequence). There are 11 residues in the CDR3. Trimming cost V 6 bases and J 11 bases, with 15 bases left between them. CDR3 sequence reads: CSAGPGLGQYF. Here the CDR3 DNA reads TGCAGTGCAGGACCGGGATTAGGGCAGTATTTT.

This chain joins TRBV10-3 and TRBJ2-3, with a possible D match to TRBD2 (5 bases). In germline, CDR1 is ENHRY, CDR2 SYGVKD. V shed 11 bases and J shed 2 bases, with 14 bases lying between them. This CDR3 has 13 amino acids. The CDR3: CAARGQFTDTQYF. CDR3 DNA sequence: TGTGCCGCCAGAGGGCAGTTCACAGATACGCAGTATTTT.

J is TRBJ1-5 and V is TRBV10-2, with TRBD1 as a possible D gene (6 bases). CDR1 and CDR2 from the germline V gene are WSHSY and SAAADI. Trimming removed 2 bases from V and 0 bases from J, with 14 bases in between. The CDR3 has 17 amino acids. CDR3 sequence: CASSEGNREHSNQPQHF. The CDR3 bases are TGCGCCAGCAGTGAGGGGAACAGGGAACATAGCAATCAGCCCCAGCATTTT.

The rearrangement uses TRBV4-2 and TRBJ2-7, with 9 positions matching TRBD1. CDR3 length: 16 residues. V lost 1 base and J lost 0; bases outside the gene matches: 4. Per the germline V gene, CDR1 is LGHNA and CDR2 is YNFKEQ. This CDR3 reads CASSQGDRASSYEQYF. The CDR3, as DNA: TGTGCCAGCAGCCAAGGGGACAGGGCGAGCTCCTACGAGCAGTACTTC.